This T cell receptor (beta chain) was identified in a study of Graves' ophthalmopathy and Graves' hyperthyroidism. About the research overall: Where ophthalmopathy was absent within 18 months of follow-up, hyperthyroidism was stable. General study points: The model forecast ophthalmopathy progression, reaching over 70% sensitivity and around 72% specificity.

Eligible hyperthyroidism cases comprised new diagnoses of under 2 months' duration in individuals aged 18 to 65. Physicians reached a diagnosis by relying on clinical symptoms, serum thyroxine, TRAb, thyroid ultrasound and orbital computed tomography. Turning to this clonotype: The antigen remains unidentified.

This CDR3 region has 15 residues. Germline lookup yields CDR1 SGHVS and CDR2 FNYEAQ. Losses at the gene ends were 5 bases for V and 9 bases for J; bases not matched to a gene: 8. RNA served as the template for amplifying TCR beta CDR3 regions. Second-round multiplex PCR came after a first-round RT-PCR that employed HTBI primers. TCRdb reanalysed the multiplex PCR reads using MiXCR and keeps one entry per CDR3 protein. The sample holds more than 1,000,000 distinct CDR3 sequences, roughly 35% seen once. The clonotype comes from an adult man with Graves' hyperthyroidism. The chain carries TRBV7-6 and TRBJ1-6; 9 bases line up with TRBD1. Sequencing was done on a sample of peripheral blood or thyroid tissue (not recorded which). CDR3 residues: CASSHPGTGFSPLHF. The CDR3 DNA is TGTGCCAGCAGCCACCCCGGGACAGGGTTTTCACCCCTCCACTTT.